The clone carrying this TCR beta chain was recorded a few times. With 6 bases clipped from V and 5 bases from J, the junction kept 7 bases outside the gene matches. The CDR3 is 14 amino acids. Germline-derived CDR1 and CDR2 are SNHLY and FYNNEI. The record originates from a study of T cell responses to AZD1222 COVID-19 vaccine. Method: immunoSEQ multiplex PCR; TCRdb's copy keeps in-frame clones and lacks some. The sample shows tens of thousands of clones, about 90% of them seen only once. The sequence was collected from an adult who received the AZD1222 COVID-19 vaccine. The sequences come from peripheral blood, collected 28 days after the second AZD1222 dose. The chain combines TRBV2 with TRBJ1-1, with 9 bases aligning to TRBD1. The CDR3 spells CASSRDRASTEAFF. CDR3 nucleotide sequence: TGTGCCAGCAGCCGGGACAGGGCTTCGACTGAAGCTTTCTTT.